The present T cell receptor (beta chain) was sequenced within a study of identical twins. This clonotype was counted between two and nine times. TCRdb re-analysed the 5' RACE reads in MiXCR, keeping a single row per CDR3 protein. The table records 200,000 to 300,000 distinct CDR3 sequences, roughly 13% of them present only once. Germline V gives CDR1 MNHEY, CDR2 SMNVEV (reference sequence). The CDR3 is made up of 20 amino acids. J was trimmed by 5 bases and V by 2 bases; bases with no gene match: 14. These records were also assigned to another study, of yellow fever vaccine responses in identical twins.

The receptor's source is a woman aged 18-29 years in good health. Input material: memory (CD45RO+) T cells sorted from blood. This rearrangement joins TRBV27 to TRBJ2-1, with 14 bases aligning to TRBD2. The CDR3 nucleotides are TGTGCCAGCAGTTTAGCTAACCCGGGACTAGCGGGAGTGATGGACAATGAGCAGTTCTTC. Translation gives CASSLANPGLAGVMDNEQFF.